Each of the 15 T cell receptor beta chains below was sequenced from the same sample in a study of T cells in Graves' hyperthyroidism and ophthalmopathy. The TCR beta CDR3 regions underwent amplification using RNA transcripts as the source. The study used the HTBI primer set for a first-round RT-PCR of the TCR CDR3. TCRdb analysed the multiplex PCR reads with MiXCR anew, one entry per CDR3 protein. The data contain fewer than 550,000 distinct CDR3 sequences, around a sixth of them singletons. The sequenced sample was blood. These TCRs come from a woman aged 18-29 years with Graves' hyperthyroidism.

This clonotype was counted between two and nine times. The CDR3 protein is CSAKASGRSYNEQFF. CDR3 DNA sequence: TGCAGTGCTAAAGCCAGCGGGAGGTCCTACAATGAGCAGTTCTTC. The genes are TRBV20-1 and TRBJ2-1, with TRBD2 identical over 9 bases. After removal of 4 bases from V and 1 base from J, the junction contained 5 bases not matched to a gene. Germline CDR1 reads DFQATT; CDR2 reads SNEGSKA (reference sequence). The CDR3 is made up of 15 amino acids.

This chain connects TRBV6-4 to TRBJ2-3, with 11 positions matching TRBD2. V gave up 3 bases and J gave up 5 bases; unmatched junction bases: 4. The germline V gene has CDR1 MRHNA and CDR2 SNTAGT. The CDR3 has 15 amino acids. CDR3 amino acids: CASSETSGEKDTQYF. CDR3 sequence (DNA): TGTGCCAGCAGTGAGACTAGCGGGGAGAAAGATACGCAGTATTTT.

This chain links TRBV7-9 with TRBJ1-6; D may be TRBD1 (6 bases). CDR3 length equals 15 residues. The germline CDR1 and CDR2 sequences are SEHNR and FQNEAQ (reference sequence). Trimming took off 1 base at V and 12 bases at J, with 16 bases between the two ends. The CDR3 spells CASSLGGNRVGPLHF. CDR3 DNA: TGTGCCAGCAGCTTAGGGGGTAACAGGGTTGGACCCCTCCACTTT.

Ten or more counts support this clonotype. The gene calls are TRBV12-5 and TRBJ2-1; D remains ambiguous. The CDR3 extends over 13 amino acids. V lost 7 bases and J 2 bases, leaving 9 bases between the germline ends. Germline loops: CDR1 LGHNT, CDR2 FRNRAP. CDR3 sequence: CASVPRTYNEQFF. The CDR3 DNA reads TGTGCTAGTGTACCCCGAACCTACAATGAGCAGTTCTTC.

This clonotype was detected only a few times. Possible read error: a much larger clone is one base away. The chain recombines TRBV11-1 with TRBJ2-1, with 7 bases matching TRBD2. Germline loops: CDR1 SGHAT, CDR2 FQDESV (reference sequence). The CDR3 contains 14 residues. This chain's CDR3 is CVSGENGPYNEQFF. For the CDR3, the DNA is TGTGTCAGCGGGGAGAACGGCCCCTACAATGAGCAGTTCTTC.

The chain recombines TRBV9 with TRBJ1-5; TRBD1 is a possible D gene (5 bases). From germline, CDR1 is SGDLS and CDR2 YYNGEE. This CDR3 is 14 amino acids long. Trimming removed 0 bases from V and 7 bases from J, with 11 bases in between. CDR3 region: CASSVGWGDQPQHF. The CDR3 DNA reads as TGTGCCAGCAGCGTAGGTTGGGGGGACCAGCCCCAGCATTTT.

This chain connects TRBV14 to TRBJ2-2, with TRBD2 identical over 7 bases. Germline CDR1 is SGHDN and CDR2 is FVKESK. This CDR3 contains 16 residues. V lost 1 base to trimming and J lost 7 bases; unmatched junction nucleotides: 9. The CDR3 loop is CASSQVDAGAGGELFF. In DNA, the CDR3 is TGTGCCAGCAGCCAAGTGGATGCGGGAGCGGGCGGGGAGCTGTTTTTT.

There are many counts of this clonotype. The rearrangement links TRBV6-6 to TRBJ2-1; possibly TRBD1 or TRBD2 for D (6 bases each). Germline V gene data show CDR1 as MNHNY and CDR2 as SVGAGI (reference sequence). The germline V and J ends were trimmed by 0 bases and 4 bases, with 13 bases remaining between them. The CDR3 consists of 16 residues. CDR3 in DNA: TGTGCCAGCAGTTACTCGGGGGGCCGTTTATACAATGAGCAGTTCTTC. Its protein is CASSYSGGRLYNEQFF.

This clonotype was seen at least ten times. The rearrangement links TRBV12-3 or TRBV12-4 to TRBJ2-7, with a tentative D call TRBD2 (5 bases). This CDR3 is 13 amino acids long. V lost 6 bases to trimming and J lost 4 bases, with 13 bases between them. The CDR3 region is CASSDEGRYEQYF. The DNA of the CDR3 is TGTGCCAGCAGCGATGAAGGGAGATACGAGCAGTACTTC.

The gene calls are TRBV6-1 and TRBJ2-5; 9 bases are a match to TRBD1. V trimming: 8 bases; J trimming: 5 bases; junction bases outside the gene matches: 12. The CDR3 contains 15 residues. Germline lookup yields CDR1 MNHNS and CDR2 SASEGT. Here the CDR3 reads CASGPGQGNVETQYF. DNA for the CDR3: TGTGCCAGCGGGCCGGGACAGGGAAATGTGGAGACCCAGTACTTC.

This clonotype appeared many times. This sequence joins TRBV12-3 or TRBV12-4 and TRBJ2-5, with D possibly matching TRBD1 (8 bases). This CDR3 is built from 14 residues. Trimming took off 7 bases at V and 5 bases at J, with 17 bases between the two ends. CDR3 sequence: CASTKQGGSETQYF. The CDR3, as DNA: TGTGCCAGCACCAAACAGGGGGGGAGTGAGACCCAGTACTTC.

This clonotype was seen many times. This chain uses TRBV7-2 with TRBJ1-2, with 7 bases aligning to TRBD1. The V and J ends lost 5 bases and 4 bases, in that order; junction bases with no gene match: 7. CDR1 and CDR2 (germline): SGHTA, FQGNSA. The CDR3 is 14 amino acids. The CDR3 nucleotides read TGTGCCAGCAGCCCAACGGACAGGTTCTATGGCTACACCTTC. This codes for CASSPTDRFYGYTF.

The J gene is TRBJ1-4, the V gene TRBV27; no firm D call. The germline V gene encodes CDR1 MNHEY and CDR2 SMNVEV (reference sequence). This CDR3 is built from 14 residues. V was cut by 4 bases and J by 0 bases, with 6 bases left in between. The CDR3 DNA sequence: TGTGCCAGCAGTTGGCATTCAACTAATGAAAAACTGTTTTTT. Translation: CASSWHSTNEKLFF. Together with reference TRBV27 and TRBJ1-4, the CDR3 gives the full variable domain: EAQVTQNPRYLITVTGKKLTVTCSQNMNHEYMSWYRQDPGLGLRQIYYSMNVEVTDKGDVPEGYKVSRKEKRNFPLILESPSPNQTSLYFCASSWHSTNEKLFFGSGTQLSVL.

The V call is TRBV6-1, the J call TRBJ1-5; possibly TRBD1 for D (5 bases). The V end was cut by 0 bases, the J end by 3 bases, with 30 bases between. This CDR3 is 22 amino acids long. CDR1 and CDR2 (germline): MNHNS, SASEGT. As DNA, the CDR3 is TGTGCCAGCAGTGAAGCGCTTTATTCACTGCGTGGGGACCAGGCGCTCAATCAGCCCCAGCATTTT. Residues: CASSEALYSLRGDQALNQPQHF.

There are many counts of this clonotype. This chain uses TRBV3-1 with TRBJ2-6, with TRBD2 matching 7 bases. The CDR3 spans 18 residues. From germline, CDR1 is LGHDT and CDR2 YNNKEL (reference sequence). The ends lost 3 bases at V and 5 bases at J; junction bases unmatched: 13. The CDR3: CASSHERDGTFRANVLTF. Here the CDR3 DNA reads TGTGCCAGCAGCCATGAGCGGGACGGAACTTTTAGGGCCAACGTCCTGACTTTC.